This passage covers 11 T cell receptor beta chains from one sample sequenced in a study of CD8+ T cells in alopecia areata. RNA was isolated and reverse transcribed to cDNA, the sequencing template. Profiling relied on immunoSEQ multiplex PCR, and the TCRdb table lists in-frame clones only, not all of them. This sample carries approximately 280,000 clones and no singletons, and 0.9% to 1.5% goes to the top ten. A sort of pooled cutaneous lymph node cells used CD4, CD8alpha, NKG2D, NKG2ACE and other stains. Sequencing was done on a sample of CD4+ T cells sorted from a lymph node. These receptors all stem from a C3H/HeJ mouse with alopecia areata. This strain has MHC haplotype H2-k.

This clone was counted only a few times. The genes and germline here are from mouse. From the germline J gene comes the end of the CDR3, since the read stops 4 residues before it. This chain uses TRBV13-3 with TRBJ2-3; 9 bases align to TRBD2. This CDR3 is built from 15 residues. The J segment lost 0 bases and the V segment lost 2 bases, leaving 1 base of the junction unmatched. Germline V gene data show CDR1 as NNHDY and CDR2 as SYVADS. The CDR3: CASSEGTGSAETLYF. The CDR3 bases that were read are TGTGCCAGCAGTGAAGGGACTGGGAGTGCAGAA.

As to this clone: The germline and genes are mouse ones. The CDR3 is cut off 4 residues early in the read; its end comes from the germline J gene. The same CDR3 is also encoded by other DNA sequences in this sample. The chain has TRBV19 and TRBJ2-3; TRBD2 matches at 8 bases. The J segment lost 0 bases and the V segment lost 6 bases, leaving 6 bases of the junction unmatched. Germline CDR1 is FNHDT and CDR2 is SITEND (reference sequence). The CDR3 is made up of 15 amino acids. Partial CDR3 DNA: TGTGCCAGCACACGACTGGGGACTAGTGCAGAA. Its protein product is CASTRLGTSAE. The whole CDR3 is CASTRLGTSAETLYF.

This clone turned up a few times. The gene names given are mouse names. At the DNA level, this CDR3 is encoded by other sequences in the same sample as well. The chain's CDR3 is CASRDRGRDTQYF. The sequenced CDR3 bases are TGTGCCAGCCGGGACAGGGGACGTGAC. The V and J genes are TRBV19 and TRBJ2-5; 10 nucleotides align to TRBD1. Sequencing ends 4 residues short of the CDR3 end; the germline J gene provides the rest. The CDR3 loop spans 13 amino acids. The germline V gene has CDR1 FNHDT and CDR2 SITEND (reference sequence).

This clone was observed a handful of times. Gene labels here are mouse ones. The missing CDR3 end, 4 residues past where the read stops, is filled in from the germline J gene. This chain links TRBV5 with TRBJ2-3; the D gene is possibly TRBD2 (6 bases). V lost 2 bases to trimming and J lost 0 bases, with 9 bases between them. The CDR3 loop spans 15 amino acids. Germline V gene sequence: CDR1 LGHNA, CDR2 YNLKQL (reference sequence). The CDR3 DNA, read in part, is TGTGCCAGCAGCCAAAACTGGGTTAGTGCAGAA. As protein: CASSQNWVSAE. The CDR3, in full, reads CASSQNWVSAETLYF.

With regard to this clone: Gene names denote mouse genes. The missing CDR3 end, 4 residues past where the read stops, is filled in from the germline J gene. J is TRBJ2-5 and V is TRBV13-2; TRBD2 aligns across 9 bases. Per the germline V gene, CDR1 is NNHNN and CDR2 is SYGAGS (reference sequence). V was clipped by 2 bases and J by 0 bases; unmatched bases: 4. The CDR3 totals 16 residues. The sequenced CDR3 bases are TGTGCCAGCGGTGAGGAAACTGGGGGGAACCAAGAC. It specifies CASGEETGGNQD. The whole CDR3 is CASGEETGGNQDTQYF.

A note on this clone: Each gene name is a mouse one. The DNA ends 4 residues before the CDR3 does, and the rest of the CDR3 is filled in from the germline J gene. The V and J genes are TRBV13-1 and TRBJ2-4; no clear D gene. V shed 6 bases and J shed 0 bases, with 11 bases lying between them. This CDR3 is 14 amino acids long. Germline CDR1 and CDR2: NSHNY and SYGAGN. The CDR3 spells CASKMTTSQNTLYF. Partial CDR3 DNA: TGTGCCAGCAAAATGACAACTAGTCAAAAC.

This clone was found many times. Germline and genes here are mouse. The read stops 4 residues short of the end of the CDR3; the missing end is completed from the germline J gene. The same CDR3 arises from other DNA sequences in this sample as well. This chain joins TRBV1 and TRBJ1-1; D gene unclear. The germline V and J ends were trimmed by 0 bases and 3 bases, with 5 bases remaining between them. This CDR3 spans 13 amino acids. Per the germline V gene, CDR1 is NSQYPW and CDR2 is LRSPGD (reference sequence). The CDR3 DNA, read in part, is TGCACCTGCAGTGCAGAGAGGGACACA. It is translated as CTCSAERDT. The whole CDR3 reads CTCSAERDTEVFF.

This clone has more than one count but fewer than ten. The gene names given are mouse names. The read ends 4 residues shy of where the CDR3 ends; the end is completed using the germline J gene. The chain has TRBV5 and TRBJ2-4; 7 positions match TRBD2. The junction had 1 base not matched to a gene; V was cut back by 0 bases and J by 1 base. This CDR3 spans 15 amino acids. Germline CDR1 reads LGHNA; CDR2 reads YNLKQL (reference sequence). CDR3 sequence: CASSQEGGGQNTLYF. Incomplete CDR3 DNA: TGTGCCAGCAGCCAAGAGGGGGGGGGTCAAAAC.

Note on this clone: Gene names are the mouse ones. Read data end 4 residues before the CDR3 end; the end is taken from the germline J gene. At the DNA level, this CDR3 is encoded by other sequences in the same sample as well. The rearrangement uses TRBV5 and TRBJ2-2, with TRBD2 matching over 7 bases. Per germline, CDR1 LGHNA and CDR2 YNLKQL (reference sequence). With 0 bases clipped from V and 0 bases from J, the junction kept 1 base outside the gene matches. This CDR3 contains 16 residues. CDR3 in amino acids: CASSQDGGTNTGQLYF. Partial CDR3 DNA: TGTGCCAGCAGCCAAGATGGGGGGACAAACACCGGG.

Concerning this clone: Genes and germline are mouse. The read is 3 residues too short to cover the CDR3 end, so that end is filled in from the germline J gene. Other DNA variants within this sample encode the same CDR3. The chain has TRBV1 and TRBJ1-6, with TRBD1 matching over 10 bases. TRBJ1-6 is identified as an open reading frame with a role that is uncertain. The germline V gene encodes CDR1 NSQYPW and CDR2 LRSPGD (reference sequence). V lost 1 base and J lost 8; bases outside the gene matches: 5. This CDR3 has 16 residues. The CDR3 protein is CTCSAGRDRGDSPLYF. CDR3 DNA (partial): TGCACCTGCAGTGCAGGCCGGGACAGGGGCGATTCGCCC.

A remark on this clone: Gene names are mouse gene names. The CDR3 goes on 4 residues after the read ends, and that part is filled in from the germline J gene. The chain recombines TRBV5 with TRBJ2-5; 11 bases align to TRBD2. CDR3 length: 14 amino acids. Germline assignment: CDR1 LGHNA and CDR2 YNLKQL (reference sequence). Unmatched junction bases numbered 1, after V lost 5 bases and J lost 3 bases. The DNA read from the CDR3 is TGTGCCAGCAGCTGGACTGGGGGGCAAGAC. It translates to CASSWTGGQD. Given in full, the CDR3 is CASSWTGGQDTQYF.